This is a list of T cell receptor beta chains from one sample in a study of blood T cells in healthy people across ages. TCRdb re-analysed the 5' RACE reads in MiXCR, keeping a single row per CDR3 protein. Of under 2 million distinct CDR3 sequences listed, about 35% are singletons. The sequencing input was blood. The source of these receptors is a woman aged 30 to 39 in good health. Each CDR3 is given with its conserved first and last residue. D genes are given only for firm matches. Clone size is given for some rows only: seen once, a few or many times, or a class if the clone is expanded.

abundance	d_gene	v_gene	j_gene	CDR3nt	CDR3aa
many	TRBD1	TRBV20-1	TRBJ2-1	TGCAGTGCCCAGGACAGGTATTTTGGCAATGAGCAGTTCTTC	CSAQDRYFGNEQFF
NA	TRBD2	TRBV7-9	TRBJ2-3	TGTGCCAGCAGCTTTAAAACTAGCGGGGGGTTATGGACAGATACGCAGTATTTT	CASSFKTSGGLWTDTQYF
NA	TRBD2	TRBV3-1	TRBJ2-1	TGTGCCAGCAGCCAGCACGGGACTAGCGTGCACAATGAGCAGTTCTTC	CASSQHGTSVHNEQFF
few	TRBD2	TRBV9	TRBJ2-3	TGTGCCAGCAGCGACGTGCTAGCGGGAGCGAAAGATACGCAGTATTTT	CASSDVLAGAKDTQYF
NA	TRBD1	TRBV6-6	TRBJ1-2	TGTGCCAGCAGGGGACAGGGGGCGCGAGGCTACACCTTC	CASRGQGARGYTF
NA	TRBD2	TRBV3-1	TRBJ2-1	TGTGCCAGCAGCCCGAGGCGGGGGGAAGAGGGCAATGAGCAGTTCTTC	CASSPRRGEEGNEQFF
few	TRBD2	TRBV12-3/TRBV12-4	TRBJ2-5	TGTACCAGCAGTTTATTGAACCCAGCGGGAGGAGAGACCCAGTACTTC	CTSSLLNPAGGETQYF
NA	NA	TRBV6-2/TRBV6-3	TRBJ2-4	TGTGCCAGCAGTTACTTACAGGGAAGAGACCCCTACGGGCAGTACTTC	CASSYLQGRDPYGQYF
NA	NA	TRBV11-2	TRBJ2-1	TGTGCCAGCAGCCAAGTCCAGGTTCGATACAATGAGCAGTTCTTC	CASSQVQVRYNEQFF
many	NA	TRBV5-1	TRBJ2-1	TGCGCCAGCAGCTTGGCGCAGTACAATGAGCAGTTCTTC	CASSLAQYNEQFF